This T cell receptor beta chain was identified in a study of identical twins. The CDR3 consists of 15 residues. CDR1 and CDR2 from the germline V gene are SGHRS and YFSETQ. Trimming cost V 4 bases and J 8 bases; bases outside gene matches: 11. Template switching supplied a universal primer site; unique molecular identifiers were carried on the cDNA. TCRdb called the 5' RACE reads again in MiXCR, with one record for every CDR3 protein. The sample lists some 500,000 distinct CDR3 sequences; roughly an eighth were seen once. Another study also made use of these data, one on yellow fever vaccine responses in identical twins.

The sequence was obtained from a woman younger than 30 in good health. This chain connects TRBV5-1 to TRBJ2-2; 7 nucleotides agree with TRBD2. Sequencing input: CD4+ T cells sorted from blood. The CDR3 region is CASSITMGGSGELFF. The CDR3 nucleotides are TGCGCCAGCAGCATAACCATGGGAGGGTCGGGGGAGCTGTTTTTT.